The 29 T cell receptor beta chains listed next were all sequenced from one sample in a study of blood T cells in healthy people across ages. The use of a sample-barcoded 5' primer and a J-beta primer mix characterized a second PCR of roughly 7 to 11 cycles. One entry per CDR3 protein, called by TCRdb with MiXCR from the 5' RACE reads. The sample has around 800,000 distinct CDR3 sequences, 20% to 30% seen once. This sample also appeared in a second study, on T cells of mothers and their children.

The source material was blood. The source of these receptors is a boy between 5 and 17 years old in good health.

The table lists this clonotype with a few counts. This chain connects TRBV4-1 to TRBJ2-7; a possible D gene is TRBD1 (6 bases). CDR3 length: 17 amino acids. Germline V lookup: CDR1 MGHRA, CDR2 YSYEKL. The V gene lost 1 base and the J gene lost 6 bases, with 22 bases spanning the gap. In DNA, the CDR3 is TGCGCCAGCAGCCAAGTGGGGGCCCGGGACAAAGGAGCCGAGCAGTACTTC. Its protein is CASSQVGARDKGAEQYF.

A few counts support this clonotype. The chain carries TRBV29-1 and TRBJ2-6; D is ambiguous. This CDR3 spans 13 amino acids. Trimming left V 3 bases short and J 0 bases short, with 3 bases between. The germline gives CDR1 SQVTM, CDR2 ANQGSEA. CDR3 protein: CSVDNSGANVLTF. The CDR3 DNA sequence: TGCAGCGTTGACAACTCTGGGGCCAACGTCCTGACTTTC.

The chain combines TRBV13 with TRBJ2-4; D may correspond to TRBD1 or TRBD2 (5 bases each). Trimming took off 4 bases at V and 3 bases at J, with 13 bases between the two ends. Per the germline V gene, CDR1 is PRHDT and CDR2 is FYEKMQ (reference sequence). The CDR3 has 15 amino acids. CDR3 sequence reads: CASSSRPGSKNIQYF. In nucleotides, the CDR3 is TGTGCCAGCAGCTCTAGACCAGGGAGCAAAAACATTCAGTACTTC.

V is TRBV5-5 and J is TRBJ2-5; D is uncertain. Trimming pared 0 bases from V and 8 bases from J, leaving 8 bases between. CDR1 and CDR2 from the germline V gene are SGHKS and YYEKEE (reference sequence). The CDR3 has 12 amino acids. This CDR3 is CASSLGGLTQYF. The CDR3 DNA follows: TGTGCCAGCAGCTTGGGGGGTCTTACCCAGTACTTC.

This clonotype showed up just a few times. J is TRBJ2-5 and V is TRBV20-1; TRBD2 aligns across 10 bases. CDR3 length equals 13 residues. J was trimmed by 0 bases and V by 7 bases; bases with no gene match: 2. Germline CDR1 DFQATT, CDR2 SNEGSKA (reference sequence). Here the CDR3 reads CSGAGGYQETQYF. In DNA, the CDR3 is TGCAGTGGAGCGGGGGGGTACCAAGAGACCCAGTACTTC.

The chain carries TRBV2 and TRBJ2-5; D not certain. The CDR3 runs to 13 residues. Per germline, CDR1 SNHLY and CDR2 FYNNEI. Trimming shortened V by 9 bases and J by 3 bases, and 14 bases separated the two germline ends. DNA of the CDR3: TGTGCCAGTTATCAGGACGGTGAAGAGACCCAGTACTTC. It codes for CASYQDGEETQYF.

This clonotype was seen only once. This chain uses TRBV9 with TRBJ1-5; no definite D call. From germline, CDR1 is SGDLS and CDR2 YYNGEE. V was clipped by 2 bases and J by 0 bases, with 15 bases between them. The CDR3 consists of 17 residues. CDR3 bases: TGTGCCAGCAGCGTCTCCCCTAGCTTAACTAGCAATCAGCCCCAGCATTTT. This codes for CASSVSPSLTSNQPQHF.

This chain uses TRBV20-1 with TRBJ1-6; D remains unclear. The CDR3 contains 16 residues. Trimming pared 0 bases from V and 7 bases from J, leaving 16 bases between. Germline CDR1 reads DFQATT; CDR2 reads SNEGSKA (reference sequence). The CDR3 sequence: CSARDHRVPVNSPLHF. The CDR3 DNA reads TGCAGTGCTAGAGATCATCGGGTTCCAGTGAATTCACCCCTCCACTTT.

V usage is TRBV7-3 and J usage is TRBJ1-1; D is possibly TRBD1 (6 bases). CDR3 size: 14 residues. Germline V gives CDR1 SGHTA, CDR2 FQGTGA. Trimming shortened V by 5 bases and J by 1 base, and 11 bases separated the two germline ends. The DNA for the CDR3 is TGTGCCAGCAGCGGTACAGGGCAGAACACTGAAGCTTTCTTT. This codes for CASSGTGQNTEAFF.

The chain combines TRBV6-6 with TRBJ1-1, with D perhaps matching TRBD1 (5 bases). The germline V and J ends were trimmed by 6 bases and 3 bases, with 11 bases remaining between them. Looked up from germline, CDR1 is MNHNY and CDR2 is SVGAGI (reference sequence). CDR3 size: 13 residues. The CDR3 DNA sequence: TGTGCCAGCAGCTCGCGCAGGGACACTGAAGCTTTCTTT. This encodes CASSSRRDTEAFF.

J is TRBJ1-4 and V is TRBV18; TRBD1 agrees at 9 bases. The CDR3 is 16 amino acids. V was pared by 0 bases and J by 5 bases, with 4 bases of the junction left unmatched. CDR1 and CDR2 (germline): KGHSH, LQKENI. The chain's CDR3 is CASSPPSGTGNEKLFF. In DNA form, the CDR3 reads TGTGCCAGCTCACCACCATCCGGGACAGGGAATGAAAAACTGTTTTTT.

This clonotype was detected many times. The chain carries TRBV12-3 or TRBV12-4 and TRBJ1-1; D is unclear. The CDR3 covers 13 residues. Trimming cost V 4 bases and J 1 base, with 7 bases left between them. CDR3 DNA: TGTGCCAGCAGTTCCGGACGGAACACTGAAGCTTTCTTT. It yields the protein CASSSGRNTEAFF.

This chain links TRBV20-1 with TRBJ2-7; 7 bases are shared with TRBD2. Looked up from germline, CDR1 is DFQATT and CDR2 is SNEGSKA (reference sequence). Trimming took 3 bases from V and 2 from J; bases not matched to a gene: 4. The CDR3 has 13 amino acids. Written as DNA, the CDR3 is TGCAGTGCTAGTACGGGGGGAACCTACGAGCAGTACTTC. Protein sequence: CSASTGGTYEQYF.

This chain links TRBV7-9 with TRBJ2-1, with D unresolved. The CDR3 totals 18 residues. Germline-derived CDR1 and CDR2 are SEHNR and FQNEAQ (reference sequence). V gave up 3 bases and J gave up 5 bases, with 23 bases separating them. The CDR3 DNA reads TGTGCCAGCAGCTTTCCCCTCATCGTCGGCAGAGGAGACAATGAGCAGTTCTTC. Protein product: CASSFPLIVGRGDNEQFF.

This clonotype was seen a handful of times. This sequence joins TRBV20-1 and TRBJ2-3; no definite D call. The CDR3 totals 12 residues. Germline CDR1 reads DFQATT; CDR2 reads SNEGSKA (reference sequence). V shed 0 bases and J shed 5 bases, with 6 bases lying between them. DNA for the CDR3: TGCAGTGCTAGAGACCTCGAAGATACGCAGTATTTT. Protein sequence: CSARDLEDTQYF.

The chain joins TRBV20-1 to TRBJ2-7, with no clear D. This CDR3 is built from 16 residues. V lost 0 bases and J lost 2, with 17 bases in between. Germline-derived CDR1 and CDR2 are DFQATT and SNEGSKA (reference sequence). CDR3 loop: CSARDHSRQVTYEQYF. CDR3 bases: TGCAGTGCTAGAGATCACAGCAGGCAGGTGACCTACGAGCAGTACTTC.

The V call is TRBV11-2, the J call TRBJ1-2, with no clear D. V was trimmed by 5 bases and J by 4 bases, leaving 14 bases between them. Germline CDR1 and CDR2: SGHAT and FQNNGV. The CDR3 is 14 residues long. CDR3 sequence: CASSPLGRGYGYTF. The CDR3 DNA is TGTGCCAGCAGCCCCCTAGGCCGTGGCTATGGCTACACCTTC.

The chain uses TRBV12-3 or TRBV12-4 and TRBJ2-2; D may be TRBD1 or TRBD2 (5 bases each). The V end was cut by 5 bases, the J end by 5 bases, with 15 bases between. This CDR3 contains 15 residues. CDR3 in DNA: TGTGCCAGCAGTCTCCACAGGCCGGGGACCGGGGAGCTGTTTTTT. Protein sequence: CASSLHRPGTGELFF.

The gene calls are TRBV20-1 and TRBJ2-5, with D hard to call. The J call is doubtful: the DNA matches TRBJ2-1 better. CDR3 length equals 10 residues. Germline CDR1 is DFQATT and CDR2 is SNEGSKA (reference sequence). The CDR3, as DNA: TGCAGTGCTAAAGGCAATGAGCAGTTCTTC. Protein product: CSAKGNEQFF.

This clonotype showed up just a few times. The chain combines TRBV28 with TRBJ1-2, with 8 bases matching TRBD1. V gave up 2 bases and J gave up 4 bases; unmatched junction bases: 6. The CDR3 loop spans 15 amino acids. Per the germline V gene, CDR1 is MDHEN and CDR2 is SYDVKM. The CDR3 DNA sequence: TGTGCCAGCAGTTTAGGCTGGACAGGGACCTATGGCTACACCTTC. As protein: CASSLGWTGTYGYTF.

In this sample, this clonotype turned up a few times. The chain is built from TRBV12-3 or TRBV12-4 and TRBJ2-7; 12 nucleotides line up with TRBD2. CDR3 size: 14 residues. Trimming cost V 6 bases and J 5 bases; bases outside gene matches: 5. The CDR3 loop reads CASSILAGGDEQYF. CDR3 DNA: TGTGCCAGCAGCATACTAGCGGGGGGCGACGAGCAGTACTTC.

The chain joins TRBV28 to TRBJ2-5, with D possibly matching TRBD1 (5 bases). Trimming cost V 7 bases and J 1 base, with 16 bases left between them. CDR3 size: 15 residues. CDR1 is MDHEN and CDR2 is SYDVKM in the germline V gene. CDR3: CASTKGVRFQETQYF. The CDR3 nucleotides read TGTGCCAGCACAAAAGGGGTCCGCTTCCAAGAGACCCAGTACTTC.

This rearrangement joins TRBV6-1 to TRBJ1-1; D may be TRBD1 (5 bases). Trimming left V 1 base short and J 3 bases short, with 15 bases between. Germline-derived CDR1 and CDR2 are MNHNS and SASEGT. The CDR3 sequence is 16 residues long. In DNA, the CDR3 is TGTGCCAGCAGTGAAGGGTCAGGATGGGGGGACACTGAAGCTTTCTTT. Protein: CASSEGSGWGDTEAFF.

This chain joins TRBV27 and TRBJ2-1; TRBD2 might be the D (5 bases). The CDR3 extends over 14 amino acids. V lost 4 bases and J 6 bases, leaving 13 bases between the germline ends. Germline V gene data show CDR1 as MNHEY and CDR2 as SMNVEV (reference sequence). The CDR3 DNA is TGTGCCAGCAGTTGGAACGGGGAAGGCAATGAGCAGTTCTTC. This gives the protein CASSWNGEGNEQFF.

There are a few counts of this clonotype. The chain links TRBV12-3 or TRBV12-4 to TRBJ1-1; perhaps TRBD1 as D (5 bases). Trimming cost V 8 bases and J 2 bases, with 12 bases left between them. This CDR3 region has 13 residues. CDR3 protein: CASPDGTNTEAFF. Written as DNA, the CDR3 is TGTGCCAGCCCTGATGGGACCAACACTGAAGCTTTCTTT.

The sample holds a few counts of this clonotype. The chain joins TRBV29-1 to TRBJ2-3; TRBD2 matches 12 bases. Trimming at V came to 5 bases and at J to 1 base, leaving 1 base not matched to a gene. CDR3 length: 14 amino acids. CDR1 and CDR2 (germline): SQVTM, ANQGSEA. The CDR3 here is CSVSSGGGTDTQYF. The CDR3 DNA follows: TGCAGCGTTTCTAGCGGGGGGGGCACAGATACGCAGTATTTT.

This clonotype has only a few counts. The chain recombines TRBV20-1 with TRBJ1-2; 9 positions match TRBD1. From germline, CDR1 is DFQATT and CDR2 SNEGSKA (reference sequence). This CDR3 is 13 amino acids long. V dropped 3 bases and J dropped 6; count of bases not matched to a gene: 5. The CDR3 nucleotides read TGCAGTGCTAGGGGACAGGGTTTTAATGGCTACACCTTC. It translates to CSARGQGFNGYTF.

The chain is built from TRBV11-2 and TRBJ1-5; D is unclear. CDR3 size: 17 residues. Germline loops: CDR1 SGHAT, CDR2 FQNNGV. Trimming pared 0 bases from V and 7 bases from J, leaving 19 bases between. CDR3 bases: TGTGCCAGCAGCTTAGATCCCAACACCAACTGTGCCCAGCCCCAGCATTTT. Protein sequence: CASSLDPNTNCAQPQHF.

This clonotype was detected a few times. The chain links TRBV12-3 or TRBV12-4 to TRBJ2-1; D tentatively fits TRBD1 or TRBD2 (5 bases each). Trimming pared 7 bases from V and 5 bases from J, leaving 9 bases between. The CDR3 extends over 12 amino acids. CDR3 in amino acids: CASMGENNEQFF. DNA of the CDR3: TGTGCCAGCATGGGGGAGAACAATGAGCAGTTCTTC.